This entry describes one T cell receptor beta chain. CDR1 is MNHEY and CDR2 is SVGAGI in the germline V gene. This CDR3 spans 15 amino acids. The V gene lost 5 bases and the J gene lost 6 bases, with 16 bases spanning the gap. The assay was immunoSEQ multiplex PCR, and TCRdb's table has in-frame clones only and misses some. The sample holds about 110,000 clones, approximately 89% seen once. Baseline was the first blood sampling point, followed by cycle 4 day 1 and cycle 7 day 1. The sample is drawn from a study of OX40 agonist ivuxolimab in advanced cancers. Looking at the study overall: Three patients had partial responses: one hepatocellular carcinoma, two cutaneous melanoma.

The TCR was taken from an adult with an advanced solid tumor such as melanoma, head and neck, liver or kidney cancer. The material was CD4+ or CD8+ T cells sorted from blood, obtained in a trial of the OX40 agonist ivuxolimab. The V gene is TRBV6-5, the J gene TRBJ2-2; a possible D gene is TRBD2 (6 bases). In DNA form, the CDR3 reads TGTGCCAGCAGTATAAGCGGGCAACATCCCGGGGAGCTGTTTTTT. It encodes CASSISGQHPGELFF.